The 4 T cell receptor beta chains below were found in one sample sequenced in a study of blood T cell repertoires in COVID-19. The protocol was immunoSEQ multiplex PCR, while the TCRdb copy is restricted to in-frame clones and leaves out a portion. The profile shows over 120,000 clones, roughly 90% of them singletons. Sequencing was carried out using peripheral blood. The receptor set was obtained from a human donor in a cohort sampled during active COVID-19.

The chain joins TRBV25-1 to TRBJ1-5; a possible D gene is TRBD1 (5 bases). CDR1 is MGHDK, CDR2 SYGVNS, per germline. This CDR3 has 14 residues. Trimming pared 1 base from V and 5 bases from J, leaving 9 bases between. The CDR3 nucleotides are TGTGCCAGCAGTGAATGGGGAGGGGATCAGCCCCAGCATTTT. Translated: CASSEWGGDQPQHF.

This chain joins TRBV20-1 and TRBJ2-7, with D maybe TRBD2 (6 bases). Germline CDR1 and CDR2: DFQATT and SNEGSKA (reference sequence). This CDR3 is 13 amino acids long. With 3 bases removed from V and 6 bases from J, the gap between germline ends came to 15 bases. The CDR3 loop is CSASKGREAEQYF. CDR3 nucleotides: TGCAGTGCTAGTAAGGGCAGGGAGGCCGAGCAGTACTTC.

The chain couples TRBV6-5 to TRBJ2-7, with a tentative D call TRBD1 (6 bases). The CDR3 covers 13 residues. Germline V lookup: CDR1 MNHEY, CDR2 SVGAGI. V lost 6 bases and J 2 bases, leaving 11 bases between the germline ends. The CDR3 nucleotides read TGTGCCAGCAGCCCCCGACAGGCCTACGAGCAGTACTTC. It codes for CASSPRQAYEQYF.

The chain joins TRBV13 to TRBJ1-1; 9 bases map to TRBD1. V lost 5 bases, J lost 3 bases, and 10 bases stayed unmatched. Germline assignment: CDR1 PRHDT and CDR2 FYEKMQ (reference sequence). The CDR3 has 16 amino acids. This chain's CDR3 is CASSVYRDRADTEAFF. Here the CDR3 DNA reads TGTGCCAGCAGCGTATACCGGGACAGGGCGGACACTGAAGCTTTCTTT.